This T cell receptor beta chain comes out of a study of Tregs in tolerant kidney transplant recipients. Study-level points and caveats: Findings come from small patient numbers and require larger validation. This study did not directly address biological reproducibility.

Unstimulated Tregs (CD4+CD25+CD127-) and CD4+CD25- non-Tregs were sorted from PBMCs. This clone has more than one count but fewer than ten. What it recognizes is unknown. Here immunoSEQ multiplex PCR was the method, and the copy in TCRdb shows in-frame clones only, minus some. This sample has about 240,000 clones, with 84% found just once. The CDR3 extends over 14 amino acids. From germline, CDR1 is GTSNPN and CDR2 SVGIG (reference sequence). Trimming removed 1 base from V and 7 bases from J; junction bases left unmatched: 6. This TCR derives from a human donor in good health. The chain recombines TRBV30 with TRBJ2-3, with 9 nucleotides matching TRBD2. The specimen sequenced was CD4+ T cells from blood. This CDR3 reads CAWSGSGRLNTQYF. CDR3 bases: TGTGCCTGGAGTGGTAGCGGGAGACTAAATACGCAGTATTTT.